The rows below give T cell receptor beta chains drawn from one sample of a study of regulatory T cells in long-lasting Graves disease. Using its own MiXCR run on the multiplex PCR reads, TCRdb lists one record per CDR3 protein. The sample carries over 200,000 distinct CDR3 sequences, 15% to 20% recorded once. The specimen comprised peripheral blood mononuclear cells (PBMCs), sampled at new diagnosis, from a patient treated with antithyroid drugs. All receptors derive from a female donor with Graves disease. Each CDR3 is given with its conserved first and last residue. A D gene is named only where the DNA matches it firmly. Only some rows state a clone size, as once, few, many or a class for expanded clones.

clone_size d_call j_call v_call cdr3_nt cdr3_aa
many TRBD1 TRBJ2-1 TRBV7-3 TGTGCCAGCAGCTCCGGGACAGGGTACAATGAGCAGTTCTTC CASSSGTGYNEQFF
many . TRBJ2-7 TRBV3-1 TGTGCCAGCAGCCAAGATCCTGGGGGGACTCGGTGGTTC CASSQDPGGTRWF
many . TRBJ2-5 TRBV10-2 TGCGCCAGTAAGGGACAAGAGACCCAGTACTTC CASKGQETQYF
many TRBD1 TRBJ1-6 TRBV28 TGTGCCAGCAGGGCCCCTAAGGGGGCAAATTCACCCCTCCACTTT CASRAPKGANSPLHF
. . TRBJ2-1 TRBV11-2 TGTGCCAGCAGCCAAACTCTGGACACGGCCTACAATGAGCAGTTCTTC CASSQTLDTAYNEQFF
few TRBD1 TRBJ2-2 TRBV19 TGTGCCAGTAGCAAACGGGACAGGGGGCATACCGGGGAGCTGTTTTTT CASSKRDRGHTGELFF
. TRBD1 TRBJ1-6 TRBV30 TGTGCCTGGAGGTTTGGGACAGCTGATTCACCCCTCCACTTT CAWRFGTADSPLHF
many . TRBJ2-7 TRBV20-1 TGCAGTGCCAACCGTCCTAACGGGATAAACTACGAGCAGTACTTC CSANRPNGINYEQYF
few TRBD1 TRBJ1-5 TRBV28 TGTGCCAGCAGTGACACAGGGGGCTATCAGCCCCAGCATTTT CASSDTGGYQPQHF
few TRBD2 TRBJ2-7 TRBV9 TGTGCCAGCAGTGATGGGACTAGCTGGTACGAGCAGTACTTC CASSDGTSWYEQYF
many . TRBJ1-4 TRBV20-1 TGCAGTGTTCAGGGTAATGAAAAACTGTTTTTT CSVQGNEKLFF
. TRBD2 TRBJ2-3 TRBV20-1 TGCAGTGGGGAGCGGGAGGGCACAGATACGCAGTATTTT CSGEREGTDTQYF
many . TRBJ2-1 TRBV7-3 TGTGCCAGCAGCTTAACCGGTGAGCAGTTCTTC CASSLTGEQFF
many . TRBJ2-7 TRBV12-3/TRBV12-4 TGTGCCAGCAGTTGGGACATAGGCTCCTACGAGCAGTACTTC CASSWDIGSYEQYF
. . TRBJ2-5 TRBV7-9 TGTGCCAGCAGTCCGGTAGGAGCCGTCCAAGAGACCCAGTACTTC CASSPVGAVQETQYF
many TRBD1 TRBJ1-5 TRBV28 TGTGCCAGCAGTGCAGGGGGTTTTCAGCCCCAGCATTTT CASSAGGFQPQHF
many . TRBJ2-7 TRBV28 TGTGCCAGCAGTTTATTCTTCGGGGGCGGGTACGAGCAGTACTTC CASSLFFGGGYEQYF
many . TRBJ2-7 TRBV5-1 TGCGCCAGCAGCCCGCAGGACAGCGCGATTGGGCAGTACTTC CASSPQDSAIGQYF
many TRBD1 TRBJ1-4 TRBV5-1 TGCGCCAGCAGACAGGGGTTTAATGAAAAACTGTTTTTT CASRQGFNEKLFF
many . TRBJ1-4 TRBV2 TGTGCCAGCAGTTCCTCCGCCCCGACAGAAAAACTGTTTTTT CASSSSAPTEKLFF
. . TRBJ2-7 TRBV28 TGTGCCAGCAGTGAAAGGACTGGACAGACCTACGAGCAGTACTTC CASSERTGQTYEQYF
many . TRBJ2-3 TRBV10-3 TGTGCCATCAGTGGCGGGACAGATACGCAGTATTTT CAISGGTDTQYF
many . TRBJ2-1 TRBV7-6 TGTGCCAGCAGCTTAGCGCAACTTAACCCCTACAATGAGCAGTTCTTC CASSLAQLNPYNEQFF
few . TRBJ1-5 TRBV27 TGTGCCAGCAGTGGAGGGGATTTCAATCAGTCCCAGCATTTT CASSGGDFNQSQHF
many . TRBJ2-3 TRBV19 TGTGCCAGTAGGGACTCCGACAGGAATACGCAGTATTTT CASRDSDRNTQYF
many TRBD2 TRBJ2-1 TRBV7-2 TGTGCCAGCAGCTTAGGTACTAGCGGGAGGGTTGAGCAGTTCTTC CASSLGTSGRVEQFF
. . TRBJ1-5 TRBV2 TGTGCCAGCAGTGGACTCCGCAGCCAGGCCCAGCATTTT CASSGLRSQAQHF
many . TRBJ2-2 TRBV20-1 TGCAGTGCCCATGCTAGAGGCCAGGGAGACACCGGGGAGCTGTTTTTT CSAHARGQGDTGELFF
many TRBD1 TRBJ1-2 TRBV4-1 TGCGCCAGCAGCCAATTGCCGGGACAGAAGAACTATGGCTACACCTTC CASSQLPGQKNYGYTF
few . TRBJ2-3 TRBV10-3 TGTGCCATCAGTGAGTACGGGACAGATACGCAGTATTTT CAISEYGTDTQYF
. . TRBJ2-7 TRBV5-4 TGTGCCAGCAGCTTCCGGGACTCAACCTACGAGCAGTACTTC CASSFRDSTYEQYF
many . TRBJ1-2 TRBV11-2 TGTGCCAGCAGCTTAGGGGACACGTTAGCTAACTATGGCTACACCTTC CASSLGDTLANYGYTF
many TRBD2 TRBJ2-7 TRBV20-1 TGCAGTGCTAGCGGATCGGGACTAGCGGGAACCTACGAGCAGTACTTC CSASGSGLAGTYEQYF
many TRBD2 TRBJ2-1 TRBV15 TGTGCCACCAGCATAGAGGGCCTTAGCGGGGGCCACAATGAGCAGTTCTTC CATSIEGLSGGHNEQFF
many . TRBJ1-6 TRBV5-5 TGTGCCAGCAGCCCCGAAAGGGCCAGGGTGGACTCACCCCTCCACTTT CASSPERARVDSPLHF
many . TRBJ2-1 TRBV15 TGTGCCACCAGCAGGGAGACAGGTTACAATGAGCAGTTCTTC CATSRETGYNEQFF
many . TRBJ2-3 TRBV20-1 TGCAGTGCTAGAGATCTCGAGGGGGATACGCAGTATTTT CSARDLEGDTQYF
. TRBD2 TRBJ2-7 TRBV19 TGTGCCAGTACCATAAGGAGTCCTAGCGGGACCTACGAGCAGTACTTC CASTIRSPSGTYEQYF
. TRBD1 TRBJ2-1 TRBV20-1 TGCAGTGCTAGTGACAGGGGTCCCTACAATGAGCAGTTCTTC CSASDRGPYNEQFF
many . TRBJ1-1 TRBV6-5 TGTGCCAGCAGTTACTTTCCGAACACTGAAGCTTTCTTT CASSYFPNTEAFF
. . TRBJ2-1 TRBV7-9 TGTGCCAGCAGCCAATCGCTCGGGGGCGGGACCTACAATGAGCAGTTCTTC CASSQSLGGGTYNEQFF
many . TRBJ1-1 TRBV5-6 TGTGCCAGCAGCTTGGTAGGCGCCCAAAAAGAAGCTTTCTTT CASSLVGAQKEAFF
many . TRBJ2-3 TRBV28 TGTGCCACCCGACCTGACCCCGGACATACAGATACGCAGTATTTT CATRPDPGHTDTQYF
many TRBD1 TRBJ2-1 TRBV7-9 TGTGCCAGCAGACGGACCCATACAGGGGGTGGCAATGAGCAGTTCTTC CASRRTHTGGGNEQFF
many TRBD1 TRBJ1-1 TRBV4-3 TGCGCCAGCAGCGCGGGGACAGCTAACACTGAAGCTTTCTTT CASSAGTANTEAFF
many TRBD2 TRBJ2-2 TRBV27 TGTGCCAGCAGTTTAATCGCTAGCGGGAGGGCCCGCCGCACCGGGGAGCTGTTTTTT CASSLIASGRARRTGELFF
many . TRBJ2-3 TRBV2 TGTGCCAGCAGTGAATTTTCGGGGGACAGCCAATTGGATACGCAGTATTTT CASSEFSGDSQLDTQYF
many . TRBJ2-3 TRBV10-1 TGCGCCAGCAGTGAGGCAGGGTTAGATACGCAGTATTTT CASSEAGLDTQYF
many . TRBJ1-4 TRBV12-3/TRBV12-4 TGTGCCAGCAGTGCCGGGGGGCTGTCTAATGAAAAACTGTTTTTT CASSAGGLSNEKLFF
many . TRBJ1-1 TRBV28 TGTGCCAGCAGCGGCCTCACAGCTATGAACACTGAAGCTTTCTTT CASSGLTAMNTEAFF
many . TRBJ1-4 TRBV20-1 TGCAGTGCTAGAGATACCCCGATGGGAAAACTGTTTTTT CSARDTPMGKLFF